This T cell receptor beta chain is from a study of T cell repertoires in cytomegalovirus infection. V gave up 3 bases and J gave up 16 bases, with 19 bases separating them. The CDR3 length is 13 residues. The germline gives CDR1 DFQATT, CDR2 SNEGSKA (reference sequence). TCRdb independently ran MiXCR on the reads; one entry per CDR3 protein. The table has around 440,000 distinct CDR3 sequences, 11% seen once. The receptor comes from a human donor in good health (CMV status not recorded). Some clones in this sample may be carry-over from other donors' samples. The gene calls are TRBV20-1 and TRBJ1-6; TRBD1 is a possible D gene (5 bases). Sequencing used PBMCs. CDR3 region: CSASSFRENELHF. The DNA for the CDR3 is TGCAGTGCTAGCTCTTTCAGGGAAAACGAGCTCCACTTT.